The sequence of this T cell receptor (beta chain) was determined in a study of blood T cell repertoires in COVID-19. Study in general: The study drew acute and convalescent COVID-19 samples from the United States, Italy and Spain. T cells, B-cell-depleted T cells, or PBMCs provided the cDNA or gDNA that served as material.

Original handling: Reference gene primer amplification gave nucleated cell count estimates. The assay was immunoSEQ multiplex PCR, and TCRdb's table has in-frame clones only and misses some. The V and J calls and clone size are taken from that table; D and trimming were inferred from the DNA. The sample shows tens of thousands of clones, approximately 90% of them seen only once. The V end lost 6 bases, the J end lost 6 bases, and 11 bases lay between the germline ends. Germline V gene sequence: CDR1 LGHDT, CDR2 YNNKEL (reference sequence). CDR3 size: 13 residues. V gene TRBV3-1 (or the pseudogene TRBV3-2) combines with J gene TRBJ2-2; D gene unclear. The sequencing sample was made of peripheral blood. The sequence derives from a human donor in a cohort sampled during active COVID-19. CDR3 amino acids: CASRPRQAGELFF. CDR3 nucleotides: TGTGCCAGCAGGCCCCGGCAGGCCGGGGAGCTGTTTTTT.